The sequence of this T cell receptor (beta chain) was determined in a study of regulatory dendritic cells for organ transplantation. Study at large: On day 6, the dendritic cells were exposed to LPS. General study results and limits: Memory CD8+ T cells were the most oligoclonal; naive cells were highly diverse. Regulatory dendritic cells appeared to expand memory CD8+ clones less than mature ones.

This table comes from immunoSEQ multiplex PCR, and its TCRdb copy is limited to in-frame clones, with some not included. Altogether 20,000 or so clones are present, around 80% being singletons, with the ten largest covering approximately 3.3%. Note on this clone: Its target is unknown.

V lost 4 bases and J lost 7, with 14 bases in between. This CDR3 contains 15 residues. Germline V CDR1 and CDR2: SNHLY, FYNNEI. Allogeneic regulatory or mature dendritic cells were co-cultured for four to six days with CFSE-labeled sorted T cells at 1:10. Sequences were obtained from memory CD4+ T cells from blood cultured with regulatory dendritic cells. Subset given: CD45RO+ memory T cells. The rearrangement links TRBV2 to TRBJ1-6, with D possibly being TRBD1 (6 bases). The origin of this receptor is a human donor in good health. For the CDR3, the DNA is TGTGCCAGCAGTGTACAGGGACGGGGGAATTCACCCCTCCACTTT. It is translated as CASSVQGRGNSPLHF.